This T cell receptor beta chain was identified in a study of blood T cells in healthy people across ages (dated by TCRdb to between 2014 and 2017). Context from the whole study: In model experiments, template switching captured about one uniquely barcoded TCR beta cDNA molecule for every two T cells. Using deep sequencing normalized with unique cDNA molecular identifiers, the study measured how TCR beta repertoire diversity changes with age. The donors were divided into four age groups: young (average around 15 years), middle-aged (roughly 40), aged (about 62) and long-lived (roughly 88). Donors of different ages were randomly distributed across sequencing lanes to avoid experimental bias. Two additional independent replicas of 1 million unique cDNA reads from the same blood draw were analyzed for two donors (one aged 18 to 30 and one aged 80 or older).

This clonotype appeared a few times. The antigen this receptor binds is unknown. Base qualities are not at hand, and no much larger clone is one base apart. The donors were under 40 Caucasian individuals from Russia, aged roughly 6 to 90 years, who were systemically healthy. Approximately 9.7 milliliters of peripheral blood were drawn from each donor into EDTA-treated Vacutainer tubes. PBMCs were isolated by Ficoll-Paque density-gradient centrifugation, with at least 7 million obtained per sample. Total RNA, at least 6 micrograms per sample, was extracted from PBMCs with Trizol reagent. For every donor, flow cytometry on a PBMC aliquot measured the percentage of naive CD45RAhigh/CD27high T cells. Trimmed from V: 5 bases; trimmed from J: 1 base; junction bases lacking a gene match: 4. According to the germline V gene (reference sequence), CDR1 reads DFQATT and CDR2 reads SNEGSKA. The CDR3, from cysteine to phenylalanine, totals 14 residues. The retained sequence is limited to the CDR3, 42 bases, with the frame set at the first base.

Points the paper makes about the study in general: Estimates of total diversity based on one million sequenced T cells were regarded as lower bounds and as underestimates. Observed TCR beta diversity per million T cells fell roughly linearly with age, and a significant reduction was already apparent by age around 40. Conclusive comparison of naive and antigen-experienced compartments was prevented by the profiling of bulk unsorted PBMCs. Because the CMV infection status of the donors was unknown, age-related changes in expanded clonotypes may potentially have been confounded. The long-lived group showed more naive CD4+ T cells, fewer expanded clones and increased TCR diversity than the aged group, suggesting age selection. Observed TCR beta diversity correlated strongly with the percentage of naive T cells measured by flow cytometry.

To prepare the library, 5' RACE was applied. The sequencing machine was an Illumina HiSeq 2500. The second PCR ran for roughly 7 to 11 cycles and used a J-beta primer mix along with a sample-barcoded 5' primer. Each TCR beta cDNA molecule received a unique molecular identifier from a template-switch 5' adaptor carrying 12 random nucleotides. At least 3 million CDR3-containing paired-end reads were obtained from each sample. All of the RNA was converted into first-strand cDNA using the Mint cDNA synthesis kit, with a TRBC-specific oligonucleotide serving as the primer. Following uracil-DNA glycosylase treatment, a first 18-cycle PCR with universal primers M1SS and BC2_uni_R was performed on all cDNA. The authors processed their data as follows. For normalization, 1 million high-quality reads, each with a distinct molecular identifier, were randomly selected from each sample. Reads sharing molecular identifiers were discarded rather than binned into consensus sequences. CDR3 identification, clonotype clustering and error correction used MiTCR with a Q25 quality threshold and the strictest error-elimination algorithm. A nonparametric unseen species model using Euler transformation provided a lower-bound estimate of total TCR beta diversity. TCRdb reworked the public reads: Q25 trimming with fastp, MiXCR clone assembly, productive beta chains retained. Merged by CDR3 protein, the rows form single entries marked with the most common genes and DNA. In this record, the V and J calls reflect TCRdb's handling and not the investigators' own analysis. This sample comprises about 780,000 distinct CDR3 sequences, approximately 67% of them detected only once. Together, the top ten hold 28% of the sample.

This clonotype originated in a man aged 25-40 years in good health. The chain uses TRBV20-1 and TRBJ2-1; 8 bases in the junction line up with TRBD1. The material sequenced was blood. The bases are TGCAGTGCTTCGACAGGGGAATCCTACAATGAGCAGTTCTTC. This yields the protein CSASTGESYNEQFF.